These 2 T cell receptor beta chains originate from one sample sequenced in a study of cytomegalovirus exposure and HLA in healthy donors. 13 Jbeta primers and 60 Vbeta primers were used for the PCR. Clones were sequenced by immunoSEQ multiplex PCR, and TCRdb holds only the in-frame ones, with some missing. The sample holds about 200,000 clones, 75% to 85% seen once. The sequencing input was PBMCs. These receptors were obtained from a middle-aged woman in good health and CMV-seronegative.

This rearrangement joins TRBV7-9 to TRBJ2-7, with TRBD1 identical over 10 bases. In germline, CDR1 is SEHNR, CDR2 FQNEAQ (reference sequence). CDR3 size: 16 residues. The V gene end was trimmed by 4 bases and the J gene end by 3 bases; junction bases not matched to a gene: 9. The CDR3 coding sequence is TGTGCCAGCAGCTCGCTGGGACAGGGGAATCTCTACGAGCAGTACTTC. It specifies CASSSLGQGNLYEQYF.

This sequence joins TRBV1 and TRBJ2-7; TRBD1 reflects the table's D call only, with no check against the DNA. TRBV1 is flagged as a pseudogene. The CDR3 totals 17 residues. CDR3 in amino acids: CTSSQVLPGQGAYEQYF. In DNA, the CDR3 is TGCACCAGCAGCCAAGTTCTTCCGGGACAGGGGGCCTACGAGCAGTACTTC.